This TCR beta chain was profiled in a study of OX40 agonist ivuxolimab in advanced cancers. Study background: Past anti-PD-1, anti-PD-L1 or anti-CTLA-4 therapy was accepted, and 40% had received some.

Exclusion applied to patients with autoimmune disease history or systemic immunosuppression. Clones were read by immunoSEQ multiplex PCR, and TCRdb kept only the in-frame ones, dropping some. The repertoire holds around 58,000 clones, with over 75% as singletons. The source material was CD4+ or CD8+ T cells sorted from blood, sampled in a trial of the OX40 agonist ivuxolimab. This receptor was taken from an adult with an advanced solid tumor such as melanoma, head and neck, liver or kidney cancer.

In nucleotides, the CDR3 is TGTGCCAGCAGCCACGGGACAGGCGAAAAACTGTTTTTT. Translation gives CASSHGTGEKLFF. V usage is TRBV7-2 and J usage is TRBJ1-4; 8 bases line up with TRBD1. V gave up 5 bases and J gave up 8 bases; unmatched junction bases: 4. CDR1 SGHTA and CDR2 FQGNSA come from the germline V gene. The CDR3 is 13 residues long.